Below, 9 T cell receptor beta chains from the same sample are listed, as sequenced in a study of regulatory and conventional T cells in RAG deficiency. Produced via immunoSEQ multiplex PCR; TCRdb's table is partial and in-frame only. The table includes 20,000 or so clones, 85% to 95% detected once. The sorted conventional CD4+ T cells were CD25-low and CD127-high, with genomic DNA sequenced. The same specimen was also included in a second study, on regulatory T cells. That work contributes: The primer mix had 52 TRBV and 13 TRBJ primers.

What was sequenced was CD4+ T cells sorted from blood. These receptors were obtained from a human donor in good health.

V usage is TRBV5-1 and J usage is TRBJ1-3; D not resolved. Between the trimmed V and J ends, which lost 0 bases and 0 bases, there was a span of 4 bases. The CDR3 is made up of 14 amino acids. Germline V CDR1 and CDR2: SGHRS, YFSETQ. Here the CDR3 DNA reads TGCGCCAGCAGCTTGGGTAACTCTGGAAACACCATATATTTT. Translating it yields CASSLGNSGNTIYF.

The DNA for the CDR3 is TGTGCCAGCAGCTTGGAACTAGCGGGATACAATGAGCAGTTCTTC. Translated: CASSLELAGYNEQFF. V usage is TRBV5-4 and J usage is TRBJ2-1; 10 bases are a match to TRBD2. In germline, CDR1 is SGHNT, CDR2 YYREEE (reference sequence). The CDR3 sequence is 15 residues long. Trimming removed 0 bases from V and 4 bases from J; junction bases left unmatched: 1.

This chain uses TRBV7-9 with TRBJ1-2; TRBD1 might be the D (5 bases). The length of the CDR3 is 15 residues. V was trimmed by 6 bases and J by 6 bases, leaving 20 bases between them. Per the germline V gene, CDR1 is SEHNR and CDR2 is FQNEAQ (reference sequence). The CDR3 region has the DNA TGTGCCAGCAGTGTCGACAACCAGGGATCTAATGGCTACACCTTC. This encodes CASSVDNQGSNGYTF.

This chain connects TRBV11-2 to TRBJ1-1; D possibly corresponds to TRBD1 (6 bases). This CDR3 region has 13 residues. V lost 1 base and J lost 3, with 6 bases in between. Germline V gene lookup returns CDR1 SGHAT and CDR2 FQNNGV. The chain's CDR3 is CASSLGTDTEAFF. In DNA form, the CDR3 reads TGTGCCAGCAGCTTAGGGACAGACACTGAAGCTTTCTTT. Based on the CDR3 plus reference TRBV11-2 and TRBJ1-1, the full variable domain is EAGVAQSPRYKIIEKRQSVAFWCNPISGHATLYWYQQILGQGPKLLIQFQNNGVVDDSQLPKDRFSAERLKGVDSTLKIQPAKLEDSAVYLCASSLGTDTEAFFGQGTRLTVV.

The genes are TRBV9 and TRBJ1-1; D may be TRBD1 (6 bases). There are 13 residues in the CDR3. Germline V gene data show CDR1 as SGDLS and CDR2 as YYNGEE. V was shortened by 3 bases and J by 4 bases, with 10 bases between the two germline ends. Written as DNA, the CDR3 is TGTGCCAGCAGCGCGACGGGGGCCACTGAAGCTTTCTTT. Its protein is CASSATGATEAFF.

The CDR3 nucleotides read TGTGCCAGCAGGCCATATAGCAATCAGCCCCAGCATTTT. Residues: CASRPYSNQPQHF. The chain employs TRBV27 and TRBJ1-5, with unresolved D. The CDR3 length is 13 residues. V was shortened by 6 bases and J by 0 bases, with 6 bases between the two germline ends. CDR1 is MNHEY and CDR2 is SMNVEV in the germline V gene (reference sequence).

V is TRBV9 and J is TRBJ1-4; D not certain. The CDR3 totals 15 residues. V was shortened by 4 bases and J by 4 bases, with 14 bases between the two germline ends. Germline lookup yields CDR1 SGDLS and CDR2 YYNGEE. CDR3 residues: CASSTQWGGNEKLFF. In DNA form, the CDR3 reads TGTGCCAGCAGCACTCAGTGGGGAGGTAATGAAAAACTGTTTTTT.

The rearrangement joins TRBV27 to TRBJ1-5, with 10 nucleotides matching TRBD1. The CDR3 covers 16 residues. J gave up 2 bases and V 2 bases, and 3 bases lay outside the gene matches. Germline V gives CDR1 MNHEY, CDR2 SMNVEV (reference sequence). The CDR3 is CASSLQGQGRNQPQHF. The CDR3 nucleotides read TGTGCCAGCAGTTTACAGGGACAGGGGCGCAATCAGCCCCAGCATTTT.

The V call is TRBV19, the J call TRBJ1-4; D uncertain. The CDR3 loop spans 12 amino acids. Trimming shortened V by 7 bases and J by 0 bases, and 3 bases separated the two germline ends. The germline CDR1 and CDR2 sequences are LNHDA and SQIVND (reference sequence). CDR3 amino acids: CASKATNEKLFF. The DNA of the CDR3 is TGTGCCAGTAAAGCAACTAATGAAAAACTGTTTTTT.